These T cell receptor beta chains were read from a single sample in a study of cytomegalovirus exposure and HLA in healthy donors. The table came from immunoSEQ multiplex PCR; TCRdb's copy has only in-frame clones and leaves some out. The repertoire includes about 110,000 clones, about 84% of them detected once, and 2% to 2.5% sits in the top ten. The specimen sequenced was PBMCs. The receptors were gathered from a man aged 25-45 years in good health and CMV-seronegative. Each CDR3 is given with its conserved first and last residue. The D gene is left open where the match is weak. Clone size appears in some rows only: once, few, many, or a class for an expanded clone.

d_gene,abundance,j_gene,v_gene,CDR3nt,CDR3aa
TRBD1,.,TRBJ2-1,TRBV30,TGTGCCTGGAGTGGATCACAAGGGAGAGGGGGCCAGTTCTTC,CAWSGSQGRGGQFF
TRBD2,.,TRBJ2-7,TRBV20-1,TGCAGTGCTGGACTAGCGCGGGAGCAGTACTTC,CSAGLAREQYF
TRBD1,.,TRBJ1-6,TRBV10-3,TGTGCCATCAGCGACGGACAGGGGAATTCACCCCTCCACTTT,CAISDGQGNSPLHF
TRBD2,.,TRBJ2-7,TRBV29-1,TGCAGCGGCAGGACTAGCGGGACCTACGAGCAGTACTTC,CSGRTSGTYEQYF
.,.,TRBJ2-5,TRBV30,TGTGCCTGGAGGCTAGGGACACTCCCTCAGTACTTC,CAWRLGTLPQYF
.,.,TRBJ2-1,TRBV6-6,TGTGCCAGCAGCCCCTTGGGCGGGACGGAGCAGTTCTTC,CASSPLGGTEQFF
TRBD1,.,TRBJ2-7,TRBV4-2,TGTGCCAGCAGCCGGGACAGAGGATACGAGCAGTACTTC,CASSRDRGYEQYF
TRBD1,.,TRBJ1-5,TRBV14,TGTGCCAGCAGCCGGGGGACAGGGCTCAATCAGCCCCAGCATTTT,CASSRGTGLNQPQHF
.,.,TRBJ1-1,TRBV5-3,TGTGCCAGAAGCTTACGTCATGGACAGCCGAACACTGAAGCTTTCTTT,CARSLRHGQPNTEAFF
.,.,TRBJ1-2,TRBV5-1,TGCGCCAGCAGCGACCCGGGAGACCAATATGGCTACACCTTC,CASSDPGDQYGYTF
TRBD1,.,TRBJ1-4,TRBV11-2,TGTGCCAGCAGCTTAGGGGACAGGGATCATGAAAAACTGTTTTTT,CASSLGDRDHEKLFF
.,.,TRBJ2-7,TRBV29-1,TGCAGCGTAGAGGGGGACTCCTACGAGCAGTACTTC,CSVEGDSYEQYF
.,.,TRBJ2-5,TRBV5-1,TGCGCCAGCAGCTTTCCGCGGGGTACAGGGGTAAGGGAGACCCAGTACTTC,CASSFPRGTGVRETQYF
TRBD2,.,TRBJ2-7,TRBV5-3,TGTGCCAGAAGCTTGTGTCCGGCGGGAGAGCCAGATTGCTACGAGCAGTACTTC,CARSLCPAGEPDCYEQYF
.,.,TRBJ2-7,TRBV4-2,TGTGCCAGCAGCCACTCGGGGGACGAGCAGTACTTC,CASSHSGDEQYF
.,.,TRBJ2-2,TRBV30,TGTGCCCAGGGTTCGGCCACCGGGGAGCTGTTTTTT,CAQGSATGELFF
TRBD1,once,TRBJ1-1,TRBV7-9,TGTGCCAGCAGCGGGGGACAGATCATCGAAGCTTTCTTT,CASSGGQIIEAFF
TRBD2,.,TRBJ2-2,TRBV7-9,TGTGCCACTGGGCTAGCGGGAGTACTCGGGGAGCTGTTTTTT,CATGLAGVLGELFF
TRBD2,.,TRBJ2-3,TRBV28,TGTGCCAGCAGTCCCTTACTTACTAGCGGATTCACAGATACGCAGTATTTT,CASSPLLTSGFTDTQYF
TRBD2,.,TRBJ2-7,TRBV11-3,TGTGCCAGCAGCTTTACAGTGGGGGGGGAGCAGTACTTC,CASSFTVGGEQYF
TRBD2,many,TRBJ2-1,TRBV5-8,TGTGCCAGCAGCTCCGCCCAGCGAGCGGGATACAATGAGCAGTTCTTC,CASSSAQRAGYNEQFF